The clone carrying this T cell receptor beta chain was detected ten times or more. The CDR3 consists of 15 residues. V was pared by 5 bases and J by 1 base, with 4 bases of the junction left unmatched. From germline, CDR1 is MNHEY and CDR2 SVGAGI. TCRdb reprocessed the RT-PCR reads via MiXCR and lists one record per CDR3 protein. The sample holds 550,000 to 750,000 distinct CDR3 sequences; 12% to 15% are singletons and the top ten take 3.6%. The clonotype comes from a female donor in good health, serving as a healthy control. The genes are TRBV6-5 and TRBJ2-3; TRBD2 matches 9 bases. Specimen: memory CD4+ T cells from blood. The CDR3 here is CASSVAGVGTDTQYF. CDR3 DNA sequence: TGTGCCAGCAGTGTAGCGGGAGTAGGCACAGATACGCAGTATTTT.